The present entry profiles one TCR beta chain with its context. This clonotype was observed at least ten times. The antigen it binds to is not known. Base quality data are lacking; no much larger clone is found one base away. The sample is drawn from a study of molecular identifiers for immune sequencing clone quantification (dated by TCRdb to the late 2010s). Regarding the research as a whole: For a replicate experiment, RNA from 20,000 or 100,000 naive CD8 T cells was divided into five aliquots, and four of the five aliquots were sequenced. The study was a methods study using CD8 T cells to benchmark molecular-identifier clustering-based TCR repertoire sequencing (MIDCIRS) and TCR RNA copy counting.

Study-wide conclusions, independent of this receptor: Highly expanded clone sizes could be underestimated because identical TCR molecules may share a barcode. The naive libraries included spiked-in Jurkat TCR RNA (about 11 copies' worth), and this RNA is not part of the donor repertoire. Modeling gave 3 to 3.5 recovered TCR RNA copies per cell versus 8 to 10 by digital PCR, implying around 31% capture efficiency. Clones above 20 RNA copies held over 99% of molecules in CMV-specific effector cells but under 1% in naive cells. Even against a background of about a million naive CD8 T cells, spiked-in Jurkat TCR RNA amounting to a single cell's worth was reported to be detectable. Without barcode sub-clustering, chimeric consensus sequences inflated TCR diversity; chimeras reached as high as 47%.

Taken from cysteine to phenylalanine, the CDR3 has 15 residues. The kept DNA is CDR3 alone, 45 bases in frame from the first base. CDR1 and CDR2, per the germline V gene, are SGHRS and YFSETQ. A distance of 13 bases separates the germline ends of V and J, which lose 0 bases and 4 bases respectively. Library creation used PCR. For sequencing, an Illumina HiSeq 4000 was employed. Preparation of bulk TCR libraries followed a previously described approach, with the TCR primers listed in Table S5. Total RNA was purified with the Qiagen AllPrep DNA/RNA kit. Before analysis, reads from multiple sequencing runs of one library were combined. As for how the authors treated the data: Only reads with exact TCR constant sequence were kept, trimmed to 150 nt, and grouped by their 12-nt molecular barcodes. Reads inside each barcode group were sub-clustered using a 15% Levenshtein threshold, and a quality-weighted consensus sequence was constructed for each RNA molecule. Non-functional sequences were discarded, and so were lower-count sequences lying one edit away from another sequence. Barcode sub-clusters with fewer than 20% of the maximum read count were removed, based on fitting two negative binomial distributions. TCRdb passed the public sequencing reads through fastp at Q25 and MiXCR, retaining productive beta sequences. When rows share a CDR3 protein, they turn into one entry using the most common DNA and genes. TCRdb assigned the V and J calls; the authors' analysis was not used. Counted in this sample were 300,000 to 400,000 distinct CDR3 sequences; about a fifth of them appeared once. Clones ranked in the top ten supply 0.75% to 0.85% of the sample.

Naive CD8 T cell libraries were made from 20,000 to 1,000,000 sorted cells using 10%, 30% or 50% of purified RNA. On a BD FACSAria II, naive CD8 T cells were FACS-sorted as CD8+CD4-CCR7+CD45RA+ and collected into RLT Plus buffer. Detection sensitivity was tested by spiking Jurkat RNA equal to fewer than twelve TCR copies' worth into samples containing roughly 19,000-1,000,000 naive CD8 T cells. Enrichment of CD8 T cells was done with RosetteSep CD8+ T Cell Enrichment Cocktail plus Ficoll-Paque, and ACK red cell lysis came afterward. The rearranged chain carries TRBV5-1 and TRBJ2-5, with no confidently assigned D gene. The sequence was collected from a human donor in good health. Some libraries in this study had Jurkat cell RNA spiked in. The sample consisted of naive CD8+ T cells from blood, with Jurkat cell RNA spiked in. The sample's cell subset or site label, in plain terms: FACS-sorted CD8+CD4-CCR7+CD45RA+ naive T cells. In nucleotides, the sequence is TGCGCCAGCAGCTTGGCCGTACATCGGGCAGAGACCCAGTACTTC. It codes for CASSLAVHRAETQYF.